One and the same sample provided the 28 T cell receptor beta chains below, sequenced in a study of OX40 agonist ivuxolimab in advanced cancers. The repertoire was sequenced with immunoSEQ multiplex PCR; TCRdb's copy has only in-frame clones and lacks some. The sample holds about 44,000 clones, roughly 86% seen once. The sequences come from CD4+ or CD8+ T cells sorted from blood, collected in a trial of the OX40 agonist ivuxolimab. All receptors derive from an adult with an advanced solid tumor such as melanoma, head and neck, liver or kidney cancer.

The chain is built from TRBV5-1 and TRBJ1-1; D not certain. The CDR3 is 14 residues long. The V end was cut by 2 bases, the J end by 0 bases, with 8 bases between. Germline V lookup: CDR1 SGHRS, CDR2 YFSETQ. CDR3 residues: CASSLGRLNTEAFF. The CDR3 DNA follows: TGCGCCAGCAGCTTAGGCAGACTGAACACTGAAGCTTTCTTT.

The chain carries TRBV25-1 and TRBJ1-1; no firm D call. The CDR3 extends over 14 amino acids. Trimming removed 3 bases from V and 1 base from J, with 9 bases in between. From germline, CDR1 is MGHDK and CDR2 SYGVNS. The CDR3 bases are TGTGCCAGCAGTGATGAGCGGCGGAACACTGAAGCTTTCTTT. Protein product: CASSDERRNTEAFF.

This rearrangement joins TRBV5-1 to TRBJ2-7; D might be TRBD1 (5 bases). Trimming shortened V by 4 bases and J by 0 bases, and 26 bases separated the two germline ends. The CDR3 is 19 amino acids. The germline CDR1 and CDR2 sequences are SGHRS and YFSETQ. The CDR3 loop reads CASSEGVWSRGLRSYEQYF. The CDR3 DNA reads TGCGCCAGCAGCGAAGGGGTATGGTCCCGCGGTCTACGCTCCTACGAGCAGTACTTC. Supplemented by reference TRBV5-1 and TRBJ2-7, the full variable domain reads KAGVTQTPRYLIKTRGQQVTLSCSPISGHRSVSWYQQTPGQGLQFLFEYFSETQRNKGNFPGRFSGRQFSNSRSEMNVSTLELGDSALYLCASSEGVWSRGLRSYEQYFGPGTRLTVT.

V is TRBV5-1 and J is TRBJ2-1; a possible D gene is TRBD1 (5 bases). The CDR3 covers 15 residues. Between the trimmed V and J ends, which lost 3 bases and 5 bases, there was a span of 15 bases. Germline V gene data show CDR1 as SGHRS and CDR2 as YFSETQ. CDR3 sequence (DNA): TGCGCCAGCAGCTCTGGCAGGGTGGCGGACAATGAGCAGTTCTTC. This codes for CASSSGRVADNEQFF.

This rearrangement joins TRBV7-1 to TRBJ2-7, with 9 positions matching TRBD2. Being an ORF, TRBV7-1 has a function that is uncertain. The CDR3 is 15 amino acids. With V trimmed by 6 bases and J by 3 bases, 9 bases remained unmatched. CDR3 DNA sequence: TGTGCCAGCAGGCTAGCCGCTAGCGGGAACTACGAGCAGTACTTC. This gives the protein CASRLAASGNYEQYF.

V usage is TRBV6-1 and J usage is TRBJ1-4; D not certain. Germline loops: CDR1 MNHNS, CDR2 SASEGT. Deletions cut 11 bases from V and 4 bases from J, with 17 bases between. This CDR3 spans 14 amino acids. The CDR3 sequence is CASHKEAFNEKLFF. CDR3 DNA sequence: TGTGCCTCCCACAAGGAGGCTTTTAATGAAAAACTGTTTTTT.

The chain has TRBV7-9 and TRBJ1-4; D not certain. The CDR3 runs 13 residues. Germline loops: CDR1 SEHNR, CDR2 FQNEAQ (reference sequence). The V gene lost 3 bases and the J gene lost 8 bases, with 10 bases spanning the gap. The DNA for the CDR3 is TGTGCCAGCAGCTTCGGCGGCGTAGAAAAACTGTTTTTT. As protein: CASSFGGVEKLFF.

The V call is TRBV28, the J call TRBJ1-1; D unclear. CDR1 and CDR2 from the germline V gene are MDHEN and SYDVKM. The CDR3 sequence is 13 residues long. The V gene lost 4 bases and the J gene lost 2 bases, with 8 bases spanning the gap. The CDR3 is CASSSDLNTEAFF. In DNA form, the CDR3 reads TGTGCCAGCAGTTCGGACCTAAACACTGAAGCTTTCTTT.

The chain joins TRBV6-5 to TRBJ1-5, with 8 nucleotides matching TRBD1. J gave up 4 bases and V 7 bases, and 9 bases lay outside the gene matches. CDR1 MNHEY and CDR2 SVGAGI come from the germline V gene. This CDR3 is 15 amino acids long. In nucleotides, the CDR3 is TGTGCCAGCACCATTACAGGGGGTGGAAATCAGCCCCAGCATTTT. It specifies CASTITGGGNQPQHF.

This CDR3 reads CAIGRDTTNGYTF. The CDR3 coding sequence is TGTGCCATCGGGCGGGACACTACCAATGGCTACACCTTC. The V gene is TRBV2, the J gene TRBJ1-2; a weak D match, TRBD1 (6 bases). Germline CDR1 is SNHLY and CDR2 is FYNNEI. The V and J ends lost 10 bases and 6 bases respectively, with 18 bases between them. This CDR3 has 13 residues.

This chain uses TRBV5-1 with TRBJ1-2; 9 bases fit TRBD1. Trimming at V came to 4 bases and at J to 8 bases, leaving 12 bases not matched to a gene. This CDR3 spans 15 amino acids. Germline V gene sequence: CDR1 SGHRS, CDR2 YFSETQ. The chain's CDR3 is CASSLTGTGRRGYTF. CDR3 DNA: TGCGCCAGCAGCCTCACCGGGACAGGGCGTAGAGGCTACACCTTC.

Points on this clone: Germline is not matched at one junction end, which may reflect a read error. The rearrangement uses TRBV5-1 and TRBJ2-1; perhaps D is TRBD1 or TRBD2 (5 bases each). This CDR3 spans 15 amino acids. CDR1 and CDR2 (germline): SGHRS, YFSETQ. CDR3 sequence (DNA): TGCGCCAGCAGATTGGGACCAGCCAACTACAATGAGCAGTTCTTC. This sequence encodes CASRLGPANYNEQFF.

V gene TRBV9 combines with J gene TRBJ1-1, with no clear D. Germline assignment: CDR1 SGDLS and CDR2 YYNGEE. The CDR3 consists of 16 residues. Trimming stripped 3 bases from V and 1 base from J, with 16 bases between. The CDR3, as DNA: TGTGCCAGCAGCGCGGCCCAAAGTACAACGAACACTGAAGCTTTCTTT. The encoded protein is CASSAAQSTTNTEAFF.

This clone was detected only once. This chain uses TRBV28 with TRBJ1-5; D ambiguous. The germline CDR1 and CDR2 sequences are MDHEN and SYDVKM. The CDR3 is made up of 14 amino acids. The germline V and J ends were trimmed by 7 bases and 2 bases, with 12 bases remaining between them. The DNA of the CDR3 is TGTGCCAGCACTGGGTTGTTCGGCAATCAGCCCCAGCATTTT. Amino acids: CASTGLFGNQPQHF.

V usage is TRBV29-1 and J usage is TRBJ2-4; D is possibly TRBD2 (5 bases). Trimming cost V 5 bases and J 6 bases, with 11 bases left between them. Germline CDR1 is SQVTM and CDR2 is ANQGSEA. The CDR3 sequence is 12 residues long. The CDR3 DNA sequence: TGCAGCGTTCGGACTGATAGAAACATTCAGTACTTC. It is translated as CSVRTDRNIQYF.

The chain uses TRBV5-5 and TRBJ2-1; 11 bases map to TRBD2. V dropped 0 bases and J dropped 8; count of bases not matched to a gene: 10. The CDR3 extends over 17 amino acids. The V gene's germline CDR1 is SGHKS and CDR2 YYEKEE (reference sequence). In DNA, the CDR3 is TGTGCCAGCAGCTTGGGCAGGGGACTAGCGGAGAGGGATGAGCAGTTCTTC. This encodes CASSLGRGLAERDEQFF.

This sequence joins TRBV30 and TRBJ2-7; no firm D call. V gave up 6 bases and J gave up 0 bases, with 9 bases separating them. The CDR3 consists of 12 residues. Germline CDR1 is GTSNPN and CDR2 is SVGIG (reference sequence). CDR3 nucleotide sequence: TGTGCCTGCGCGCGGAGCTCCTACGAGCAGTACTTC. Its protein product is CACARSSYEQYF.

CDR3 sequence (DNA): TGTGCCAGTAGTCCACGGGACAGACAAGAGACCCAGTACTTC. Translation gives CASSPRDRQETQYF. This sequence joins TRBV19 and TRBJ2-5; 7 nucleotides match TRBD1. The germline CDR1 and CDR2 sequences are LNHDA and SQIVND (reference sequence). V was clipped by 5 bases and J by 2 bases; unmatched bases: 5. The CDR3 covers 14 residues.

This chain joins TRBV6-8 and TRBJ1-1, with D possibly matching TRBD1 (6 bases). Trimming stripped 4 bases from V and 0 bases from J, with 18 bases between. Germline CDR1 and CDR2: MNHGY and SAAAGT. CDR3 length equals 17 residues. This CDR3 reads CASSFAGGTGLNTEAFF. CDR3 coding DNA: TGTGCCAGCAGTTTTGCGGGGGGAACAGGGTTGAACACTGAAGCTTTCTTT.

This clone is a singleton in its sample. This chain links TRBV7-8 with TRBJ2-1, with no clear D. Germline V lookup: CDR1 SGHVS, CDR2 FQNEAQ. This CDR3 comprises 15 residues. V lost 5 bases, J lost 10 bases, and 21 bases lay in between. CDR3 in DNA: TGTGCCAGCAGCCCTGGGCCGACTTGGGTTTGGGAGCAGTTCTTC. This gives the protein CASSPGPTWVWEQFF. The full variable domain, rest sourced from reference TRBV7-8 and TRBJ2-1, is GAGVSQSPRYKVAKRGQDVALRCDPISGHVSLFWYQQALGQGPEFLTYFQNEAQLDKSGLPSDRFFAERPEGSVSTLKIQRTQQEDSAVYLCASSPGPTWVWEQFFGPGTRLTVL.

In DNA form, the CDR3 reads TGTGCCAGCAACCTTGGCTTGAGTAACGGAGAGACCCAGTACTTC. Translated, it gives CASNLGLSNGETQYF. This chain links TRBV2 with TRBJ2-5; D not resolved. CDR3 length: 15 residues. V was shortened by 7 bases and J by 4 bases, with 19 bases between the two germline ends. Germline assignment: CDR1 SNHLY and CDR2 FYNNEI.

This chain connects TRBV27 to TRBJ2-6, with 8 positions matching TRBD1. J lost 2 bases, V lost 2 bases, and 8 bases had no gene match. The CDR3 length is 18 residues. CDR1 is MNHEY, CDR2 SMNVEV, per germline (reference sequence). The CDR3 coding sequence is TGTGCCAGCAGTTTAGACAGGGGTTTTGGGCCTGGGGCCAACGTCCTGACTTTC. Protein: CASSLDRGFGPGANVLTF.

This clone appeared a single time. This chain joins TRBV7-4 and TRBJ2-1; a weak D match, TRBD1 (5 bases). This CDR3 has 11 amino acids. Germline V gene data show CDR1 as SGHVT and CDR2 as SQSDAQ. V was pared by 5 bases and J by 8 bases, with 7 bases between. DNA for the CDR3: TGTGCCAGCAGCACCAGGGATGAGCAGTTCTTC. Translating gives CASSTRDEQFF.

The chain recombines TRBV29-1 with TRBJ1-2; 10 nucleotides agree with TRBD1. CDR1 is SQVTM, CDR2 ANQGSEA, per germline. V lost 3 bases and J lost 4; bases outside the gene matches: 5. The CDR3 loop spans 14 amino acids. The CDR3: CSVERGTGVYGYTF. CDR3 coding DNA: TGCAGCGTTGAGAGGGGGACAGGGGTCTATGGCTACACCTTC. Variable domain in full (rest from reference TRBV29-1 and TRBJ1-2): SAVISQKPSRDICQRGTSLTIQCQVDSQVTMMFWYRQQPGQSLTLIATANQGSEATYESGFVIDKFPISRPNLTFSTLTVSNMSPEDSSIYLCSVERGTGVYGYTFGSGTRLTVV.

V and J are TRBV10-2 and TRBJ1-1; D remains ambiguous. Trimming pared 4 bases from V and 7 bases from J, leaving 10 bases between. This CDR3 is built from 12 residues. CDR1 and CDR2 (germline): WSHSY, SAAADI. The CDR3 DNA sequence: TGCGCCAGCAGTGGTTCGGGTTTTGAAGCTTTCTTT. It is translated as CASSGSGFEAFF.

This clone was seen a handful of times. This chain joins TRBV7-9 and TRBJ1-3; D ambiguous. V was clipped by 4 bases and J by 0 bases, with 10 bases between them. The CDR3 contains 15 residues. Germline lookup yields CDR1 SEHNR and CDR2 FQNEAQ (reference sequence). The CDR3 nucleotides read TGTGCCAGCAGCTCTACCGCGCTCTCTGGAAACACCATATATTTT. Translated, it gives CASSSTALSGNTIYF.

The V and J genes are TRBV16 and TRBJ1-5; TRBD1 is a possible D gene (6 bases). V gave up 3 bases and J gave up 5 bases, with 8 bases separating them. There are 13 residues in the CDR3. The germline CDR1 and CDR2 sequences are KGHSY and FQNENV. The CDR3 here is CASSQGADQPQHF. In DNA, the CDR3 is TGTGCCAGCAGCCAGGGGGCAGATCAGCCCCAGCATTTT.

The rearrangement joins TRBV5-1 to TRBJ2-1; 12 bases match TRBD2. V lost 4 bases and J lost 2; bases outside the gene matches: 7. The CDR3 runs 17 residues. Germline assignment: CDR1 SGHRS and CDR2 YFSETQ. CDR3 sequence: CASSLRLAGDPYNEQFF. The DNA for the CDR3 is TGCGCCAGCAGCCTTAGACTAGCGGGAGACCCCTACAATGAGCAGTTCTTC.